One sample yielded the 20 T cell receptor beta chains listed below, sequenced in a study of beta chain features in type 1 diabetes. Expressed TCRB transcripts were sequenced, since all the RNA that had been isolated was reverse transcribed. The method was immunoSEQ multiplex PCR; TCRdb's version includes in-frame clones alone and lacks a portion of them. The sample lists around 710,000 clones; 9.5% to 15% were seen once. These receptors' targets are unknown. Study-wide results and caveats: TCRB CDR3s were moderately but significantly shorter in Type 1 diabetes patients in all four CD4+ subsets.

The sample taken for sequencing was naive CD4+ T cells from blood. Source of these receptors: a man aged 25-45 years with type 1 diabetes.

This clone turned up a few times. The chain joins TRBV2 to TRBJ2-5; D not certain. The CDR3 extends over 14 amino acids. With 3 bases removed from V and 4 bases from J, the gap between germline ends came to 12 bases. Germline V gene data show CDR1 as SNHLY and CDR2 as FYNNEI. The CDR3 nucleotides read TGTGCCAGCAGTGATAAGGTAGTGGGAGAGACCCAGTACTTC. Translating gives CASSDKVVGETQYF.

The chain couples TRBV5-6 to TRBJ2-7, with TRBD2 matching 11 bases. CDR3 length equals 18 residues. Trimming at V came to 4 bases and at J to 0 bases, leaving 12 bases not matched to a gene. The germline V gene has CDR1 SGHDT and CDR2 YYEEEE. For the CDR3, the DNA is TGTGCCAGCAGCCGAACGCTATCGACTAGCGGGGACTCCTACGAGCAGTACTTC. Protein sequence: CASSRTLSTSGDSYEQYF.

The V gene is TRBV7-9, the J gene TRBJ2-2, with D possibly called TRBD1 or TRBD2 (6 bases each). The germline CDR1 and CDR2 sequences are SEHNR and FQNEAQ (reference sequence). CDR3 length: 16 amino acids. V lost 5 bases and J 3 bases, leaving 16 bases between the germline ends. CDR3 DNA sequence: TGTGCCAGCAGCCCGCCCGGGGGCCGCGACACCGGGGAGCTGTTTTTT. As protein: CASSPPGGRDTGELFF. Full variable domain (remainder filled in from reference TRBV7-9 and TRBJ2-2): DTGVSQNPRHKITKRGQNVTFRCDPISEHNRLYWYRQTLGQGPEFLTYFQNEAQLEKSRLLSDRFSAERPKGSFSTLEIQRTEQGDSAMYLCASSPPGGRDTGELFFGEGSRLTVL.

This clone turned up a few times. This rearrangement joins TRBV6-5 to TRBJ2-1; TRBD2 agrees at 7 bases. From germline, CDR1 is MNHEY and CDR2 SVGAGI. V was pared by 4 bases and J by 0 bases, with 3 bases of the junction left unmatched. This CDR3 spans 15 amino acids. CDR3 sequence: CASSSSGNSYNEQFF. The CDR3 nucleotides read TGTGCCAGCAGTTCTAGCGGAAACTCCTACAATGAGCAGTTCTTC.

The CDR3 region is CASSLESSSPLHF. The CDR3 coding sequence is TGCGCCAGCAGCTTGGAGAGTTCCTCACCCCTCCACTTT. The V gene is TRBV5-1, the J gene TRBJ1-6; the D is unclear. The V end lost 0 bases, the J end lost 10 bases, and 8 bases lay between the germline ends. Germline CDR1 reads SGHRS; CDR2 reads YFSETQ. The CDR3 consists of 13 residues.

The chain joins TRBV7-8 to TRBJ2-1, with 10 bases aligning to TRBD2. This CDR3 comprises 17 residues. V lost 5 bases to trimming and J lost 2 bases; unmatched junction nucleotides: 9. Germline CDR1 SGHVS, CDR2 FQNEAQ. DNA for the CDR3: TGTGCCAGCAGCCGTGGGGGAGCGGGAGGGACCTACAATGAGCAGTTCTTC. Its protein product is CASSRGGAGGTYNEQFF.

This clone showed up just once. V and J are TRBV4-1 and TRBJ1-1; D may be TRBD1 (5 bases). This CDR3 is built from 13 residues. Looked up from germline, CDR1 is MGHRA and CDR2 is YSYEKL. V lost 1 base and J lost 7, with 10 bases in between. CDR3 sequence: CASSQGAGVEAFF. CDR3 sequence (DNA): TGCGCCAGCAGCCAAGGAGCGGGGGTTGAAGCTTTCTTT.

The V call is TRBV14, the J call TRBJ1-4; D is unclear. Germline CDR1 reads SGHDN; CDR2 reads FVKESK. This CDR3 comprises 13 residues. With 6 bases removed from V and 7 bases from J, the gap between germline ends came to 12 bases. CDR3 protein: CASSDQAGEKLFF. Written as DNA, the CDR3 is TGTGCCAGCAGTGACCAGGCCGGTGAAAAACTGTTTTTT.

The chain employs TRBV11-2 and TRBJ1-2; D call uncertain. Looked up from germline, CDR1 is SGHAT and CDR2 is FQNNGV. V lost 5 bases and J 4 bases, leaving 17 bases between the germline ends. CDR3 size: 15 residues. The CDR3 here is CASSQDGLGGYGYTF. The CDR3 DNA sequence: TGTGCCAGCAGCCAGGACGGGCTAGGAGGCTATGGCTACACCTTC.

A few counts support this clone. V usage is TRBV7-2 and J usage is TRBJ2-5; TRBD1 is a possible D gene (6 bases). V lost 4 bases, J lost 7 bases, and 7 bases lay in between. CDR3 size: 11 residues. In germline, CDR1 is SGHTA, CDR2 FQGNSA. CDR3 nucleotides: TGTGCCAGCAGCTCGACAGGGACCCAGTACTTC. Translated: CASSSTGTQYF.

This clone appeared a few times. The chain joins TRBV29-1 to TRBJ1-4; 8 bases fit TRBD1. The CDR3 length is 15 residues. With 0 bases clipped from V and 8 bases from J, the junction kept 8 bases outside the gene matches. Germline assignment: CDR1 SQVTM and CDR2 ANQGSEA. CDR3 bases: TGCAGCGTTGAAGATCTACAGGGGGAAACGGAAAAACTGTTTTTT. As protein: CSVEDLQGETEKLFF.

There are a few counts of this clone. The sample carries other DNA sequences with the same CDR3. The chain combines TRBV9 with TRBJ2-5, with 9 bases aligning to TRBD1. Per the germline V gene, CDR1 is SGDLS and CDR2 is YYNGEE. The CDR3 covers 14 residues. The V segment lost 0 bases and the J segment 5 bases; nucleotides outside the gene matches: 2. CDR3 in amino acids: CASSVVGTGETQYF. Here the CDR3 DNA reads TGTGCCAGCAGCGTAGTGGGGACAGGGGAGACCCAGTACTTC.

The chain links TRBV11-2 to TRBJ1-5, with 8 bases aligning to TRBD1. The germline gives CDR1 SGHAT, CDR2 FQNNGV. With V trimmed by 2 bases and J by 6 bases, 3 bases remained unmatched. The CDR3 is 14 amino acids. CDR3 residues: CASSLSGGGQPQHF. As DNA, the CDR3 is TGTGCCAGCAGCTTATCAGGGGGCGGTCAGCCCCAGCATTTT.

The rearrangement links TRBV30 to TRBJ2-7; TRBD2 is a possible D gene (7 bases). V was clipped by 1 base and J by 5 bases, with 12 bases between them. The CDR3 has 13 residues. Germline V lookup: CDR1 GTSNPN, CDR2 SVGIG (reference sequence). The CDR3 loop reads CAWSGGGADEQYF. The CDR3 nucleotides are TGTGCCTGGAGTGGTGGGGGGGCCGACGAGCAGTACTTC.

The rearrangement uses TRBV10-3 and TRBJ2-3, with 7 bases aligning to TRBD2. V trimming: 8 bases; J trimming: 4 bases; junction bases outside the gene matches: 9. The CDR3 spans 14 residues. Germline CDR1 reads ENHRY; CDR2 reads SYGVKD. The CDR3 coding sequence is TGTGCCATCGCCGTAGAGCGGGGATCAGATACGCAGTATTTT. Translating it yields CAIAVERGSDTQYF.

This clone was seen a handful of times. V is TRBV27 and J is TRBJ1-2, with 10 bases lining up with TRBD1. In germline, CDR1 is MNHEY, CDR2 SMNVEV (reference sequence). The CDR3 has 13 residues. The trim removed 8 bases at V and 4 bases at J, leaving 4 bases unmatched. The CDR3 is CASRDRGSYGYTF. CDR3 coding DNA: TGTGCCAGCCGGGACAGGGGAAGCTATGGCTACACCTTC.

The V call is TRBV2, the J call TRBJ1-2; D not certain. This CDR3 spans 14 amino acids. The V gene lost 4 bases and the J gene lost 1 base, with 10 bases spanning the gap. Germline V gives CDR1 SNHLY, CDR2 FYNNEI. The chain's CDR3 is CASSAGRLNYGYTF. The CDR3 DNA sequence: TGTGCCAGCAGTGCGGGCAGGCTTAACTATGGCTACACCTTC.

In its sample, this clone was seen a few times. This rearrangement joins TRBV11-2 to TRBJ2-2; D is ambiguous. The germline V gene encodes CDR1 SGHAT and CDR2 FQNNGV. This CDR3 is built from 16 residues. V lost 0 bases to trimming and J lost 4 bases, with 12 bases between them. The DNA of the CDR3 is TGTGCCAGCAGCTTAGAAGAGTACAAATCCACCGGGGAGCTGTTTTTT. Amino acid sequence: CASSLEEYKSTGELFF.

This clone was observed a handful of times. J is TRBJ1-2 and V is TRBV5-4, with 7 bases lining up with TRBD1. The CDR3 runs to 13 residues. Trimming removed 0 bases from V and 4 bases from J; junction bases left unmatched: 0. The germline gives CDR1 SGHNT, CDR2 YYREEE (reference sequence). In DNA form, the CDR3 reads TGTGCCAGCAGCTTGGAGGGGGCCTATGGCTACACCTTC. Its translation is CASSLEGAYGYTF. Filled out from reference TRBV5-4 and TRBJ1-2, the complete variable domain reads ETGVTQSPTHLIKTRGQQVTLRCSSQSGHNTVSWYQQALGQGPQFIFQYYREEENGRGNFPPRFSGLQFPNYSSELNVNALELDDSALYLCASSLEGAYGYTFGSGTRLTVV.

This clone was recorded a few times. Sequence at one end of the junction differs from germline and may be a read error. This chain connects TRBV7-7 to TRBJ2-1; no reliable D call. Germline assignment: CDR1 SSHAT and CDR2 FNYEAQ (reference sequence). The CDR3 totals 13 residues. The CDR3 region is CASSLDRNNEQFF. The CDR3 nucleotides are TGTGCTAGCAGCTTGGATCGAAACAATGAGCAGTTCTTC.